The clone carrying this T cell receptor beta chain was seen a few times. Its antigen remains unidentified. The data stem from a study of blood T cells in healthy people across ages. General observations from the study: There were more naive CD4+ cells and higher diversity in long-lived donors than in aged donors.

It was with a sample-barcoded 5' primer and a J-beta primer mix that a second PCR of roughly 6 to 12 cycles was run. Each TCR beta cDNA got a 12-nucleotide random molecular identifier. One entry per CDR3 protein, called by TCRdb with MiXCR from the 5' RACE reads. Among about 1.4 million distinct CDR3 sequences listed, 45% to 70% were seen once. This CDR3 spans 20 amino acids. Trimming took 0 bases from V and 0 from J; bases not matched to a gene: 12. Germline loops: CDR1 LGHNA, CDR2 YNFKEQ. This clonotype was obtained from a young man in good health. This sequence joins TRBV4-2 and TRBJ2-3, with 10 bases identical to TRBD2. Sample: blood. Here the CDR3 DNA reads TGTGCCAGCAGCCAAGAGATGTCGGGTGGACTAGCGGTCAGCACAGATACGCAGTATTTT. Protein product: CASSQEMSGGLAVSTDTQYF.